A single T cell receptor (beta chain) is shown here with its context. This sample is drawn from a study of blood T cell repertoires in COVID-19. In the study overall: The cDNA or gDNA used as material had been derived from T cells, B-cell-depleted T cells, or PBMCs.

In the study's own analysis: The authors estimated nucleated cell counts from reference gene primer amplification. Only in-frame clones appear in the TCRdb table, and some are missing; sequencing was by immunoSEQ multiplex PCR. That table furnishes V, J and clone size, whereas the DNA furnished D and trimming. The sample has roughly 340,000 clones; around 92% are singletons. Sequenced material: peripheral blood. This TCR derives from a woman aged 25 to 39 with COVID-19, enrolled during active disease.

The CDR3 nucleotides are TGTGCCAGTAGTACCCTCCCTACCGATGAGCAGTTCTTC. This translates into CASSTLPTDEQFF. The rearrangement links TRBV19 to TRBJ2-1, with D unclear. The V and J ends lost 4 bases and 8 bases respectively, with 12 bases between them. Looked up from germline, CDR1 is LNHDA and CDR2 is SQIVND (reference sequence). CDR3 size: 13 residues.